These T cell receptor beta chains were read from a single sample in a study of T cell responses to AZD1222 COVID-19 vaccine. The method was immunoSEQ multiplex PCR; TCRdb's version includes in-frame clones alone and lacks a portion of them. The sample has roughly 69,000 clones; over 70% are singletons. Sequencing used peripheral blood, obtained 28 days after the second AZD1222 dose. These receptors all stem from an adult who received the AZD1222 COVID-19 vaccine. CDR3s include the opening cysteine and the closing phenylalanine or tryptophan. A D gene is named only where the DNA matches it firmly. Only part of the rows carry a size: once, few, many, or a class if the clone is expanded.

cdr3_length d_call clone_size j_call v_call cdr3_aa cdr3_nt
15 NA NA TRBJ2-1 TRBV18 CASSPPGRSYNEQFF TGTGCCAGCTCACCACCAGGACGCTCCTACAATGAGCAGTTCTTC
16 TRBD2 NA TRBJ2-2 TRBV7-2 CASSLAASGGSGELFF TGTGCCAGCAGCTTAGCTGCTAGCGGGGGCTCCGGGGAGCTGTTTTTT
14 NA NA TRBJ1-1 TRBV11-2 CASSRITGDTEAFF TGTGCCAGCAGCCGAATCACGGGGGACACTGAAGCTTTCTTT
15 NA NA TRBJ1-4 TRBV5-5 CASSPGQSGAEKLFF TGTGCCAGCAGCCCTGGACAGTCAGGGGCCGAAAAACTGTTTTTT
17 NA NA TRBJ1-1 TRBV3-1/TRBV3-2 CASSRRPTRGPNTEAFF TGTGCCAGCAGCCGACGCCCTACGAGAGGGCCGAACACTGAAGCTTTCTTT
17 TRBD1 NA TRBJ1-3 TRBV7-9 CASSPRDRTSSGNTIYF TGTGCCAGCAGCCCCAGGGACAGGACAAGCTCTGGAAACACCATATATTTT
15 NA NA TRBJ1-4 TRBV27 CASRMGRGAYEKLFF TGTGCCAGCAGGATGGGGAGGGGGGCCTATGAAAAACTGTTTTTT
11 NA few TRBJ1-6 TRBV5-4 CASSSTGPLHF TGTGCCAGCAGCTCCACAGGGCCCCTCCACTTT
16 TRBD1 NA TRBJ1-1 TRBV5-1 CASRADRDRAITEAFF TGCGCCAGCAGAGCAGACCGGGACAGGGCAATCACTGAAGCTTTCTTT
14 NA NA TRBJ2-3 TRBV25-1 CASSVTGSTDTQYF TGTGCCAGCAGTGTTACAGGAAGCACAGATACGCAGTATTTT
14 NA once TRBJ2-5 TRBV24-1 CATSDNYPPETQYF TGTGCCACCAGTGACAACTACCCCCCAGAGACCCAGTACTTC
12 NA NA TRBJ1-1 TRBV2 CASTPWAGDAFF TGTGCCAGCACCCCCTGGGCAGGGGACGCTTTCTTT
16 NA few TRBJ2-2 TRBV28 CASSPWGRRNTGELFF TGTGCCAGCAGTCCATGGGGACGGCGGAACACCGGGGAGCTGTTTTTT
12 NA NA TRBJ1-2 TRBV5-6 CASTTAGYGYTF TGTGCCAGCACCACGGCGGGCTATGGCTACACCTTC
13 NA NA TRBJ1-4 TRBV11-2 CASSFMRNEKLFF TGTGCCAGCAGCTTCATGAGAAATGAAAAACTGTTTTTT
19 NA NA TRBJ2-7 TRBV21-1 CASSKERTGSGGYSYEQYF TGTGCCAGCAGCAAAGAGCGGACAGGTAGCGGGGGTTACTCCTACGAGCAGTACTTC
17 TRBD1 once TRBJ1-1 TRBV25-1 CASSEWRTGGAGEQAFF TGTGCCAGCAGTGAATGGCGGACAGGGGGCGCAGGGGAACAAGCTTTCTTT
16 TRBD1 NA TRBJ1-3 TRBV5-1 CASSPTGGVSGNTIYF TGCGCCAGCAGCCCGACAGGGGGAGTATCTGGAAACACCATATATTTT
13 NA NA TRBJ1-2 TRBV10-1 CASSESEDYGYTF TGCGCCAGCAGTGAATCAGAAGACTATGGCTACACCTTC
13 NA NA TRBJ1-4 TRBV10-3 CAIGDREYEKLFF TGTGCCATCGGAGATCGGGAATATGAAAAACTGTTTTTT
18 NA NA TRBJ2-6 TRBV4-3 CASSQGAPGASGANVLTF TGCGCCAGCAGCCAAGGCGCCCCCGGAGCATCCGGGGCCAACGTCCTGACTTTC
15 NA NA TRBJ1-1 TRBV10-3 CAISNGGSESTEAFF TGTGCCATCTCGAACGGGGGGAGTGAGAGCACTGAAGCTTTCTTT
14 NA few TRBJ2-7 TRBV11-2 CASSLRTVSYEQYF TGTGCCAGCAGCTTAAGGACAGTTTCCTACGAGCAGTACTTC
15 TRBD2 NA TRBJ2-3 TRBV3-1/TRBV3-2 CASSPSSGPTDTQYF TGTGCCAGCAGCCCATCTAGCGGCCCCACAGATACGCAGTATTTT
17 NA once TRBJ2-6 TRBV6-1 CASSEAYSSSGANVLTF TGTGCCAGCAGTGAAGCGTACAGTAGCTCTGGGGCCAACGTCCTGACTTTC
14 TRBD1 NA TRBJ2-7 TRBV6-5 CARGQGRFRDEQYF TGTGCCAGAGGACAGGGTCGCTTCAGGGACGAGCAGTACTTC
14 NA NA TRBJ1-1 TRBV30 CAWSPASRDTEAFF TGTGCCTGGAGTCCAGCCTCCCGGGACACTGAAGCTTTCTTT
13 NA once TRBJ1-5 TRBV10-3 CAILFLSNQPQHF TGTGCCATCTTGTTCCTGTCCAATCAGCCCCAGCATTTT
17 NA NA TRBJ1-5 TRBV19 CASSTRRTFYSNQPQHF TGTGCCAGTAGTACCAGACGGACGTTCTATAGCAATCAGCCCCAGCATTTT
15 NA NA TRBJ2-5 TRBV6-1 CASSEARSGGVAQYF TGTGCCAGCAGTGAAGCAAGGTCAGGTGGTGTGGCCCAGTACTTC
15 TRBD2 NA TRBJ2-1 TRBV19 CASTPGTSGNNEQFF TGTGCCAGTACCCCCGGGACTAGCGGCAACAATGAGCAGTTCTTC
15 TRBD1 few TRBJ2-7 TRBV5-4 CASSTGTGSFYEQYF TGTGCCAGCAGCACGGGGACAGGTAGCTTCTACGAGCAGTACTTC
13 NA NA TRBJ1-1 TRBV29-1 CSVLRAFNTEAFF TGCAGCGTTTTAAGGGCGTTTAACACTGAAGCTTTCTTT
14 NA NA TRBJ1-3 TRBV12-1 CASSFEDSGNTIYF TGTGCCAGCAGCTTTGAGGACTCTGGAAACACCATATATTTT
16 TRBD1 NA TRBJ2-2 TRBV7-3 CASSLRPGGVPGELFF TGTGCCAGCAGCTTACGCCCAGGGGGCGTCCCCGGGGAGCTGTTTTTT
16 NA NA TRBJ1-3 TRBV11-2 CASSWGPISSGNTIYF TGTGCCAGCAGCTGGGGACCTATCTCCTCTGGAAACACCATATATTTT
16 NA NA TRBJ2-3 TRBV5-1 CASSLALVQNTDTQYF TGCGCCAGCAGCTTGGCTCTTGTTCAGAACACAGATACGCAGTATTTT
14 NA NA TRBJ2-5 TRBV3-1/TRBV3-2 CASSPDITKGTQYF TGTGCCAGCAGCCCCGACATCACGAAGGGGACCCAGTACTTC
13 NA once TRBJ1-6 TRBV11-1 CATSAHNNSPLHF TGTGCCACCTCGGCCCATAATAATTCACCCCTCCACTTT
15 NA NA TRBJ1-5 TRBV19 CASSTISGTIQPQHF TGTGCCAGTAGTACGATATCCGGGACCATTCAGCCCCAGCATTTT
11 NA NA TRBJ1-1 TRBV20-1 CSAPRATEAFF TGCAGTGCCCCAAGGGCCACTGAAGCTTTCTTT
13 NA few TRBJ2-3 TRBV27 CASRPVDTDTQYF TGTGCCAGCAGACCCGTCGACACAGATACGCAGTATTTT
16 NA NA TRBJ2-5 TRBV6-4 CASSDPVFGVQETQYF TGTGCCAGCAGTGACCCGGTCTTTGGGGTTCAAGAGACCCAGTACTTC
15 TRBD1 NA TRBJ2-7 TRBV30 CAWSNLGTGGGEQYF TGTGCCTGGAGCAATTTAGGGACAGGGGGCGGCGAGCAGTACTTC
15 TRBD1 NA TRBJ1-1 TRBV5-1 CASSSGGGTNTEAFF TGCGCCAGCAGCTCAGGAGGGGGCACGAACACTGAAGCTTTCTTT
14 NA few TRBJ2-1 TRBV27 CASSLSDGYNEQFF TGTGCCAGCAGTTTATCGGACGGATACAATGAGCAGTTCTTC
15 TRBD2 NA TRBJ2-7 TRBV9 CASSPLQGLAYEQYF TGTGCCAGCAGCCCCCTACAAGGACTAGCCTACGAGCAGTACTTC
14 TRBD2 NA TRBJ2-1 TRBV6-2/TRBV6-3 CASSYSGTSGEQFF TGTGCCAGCAGTTACTCCGGGACTAGCGGTGAGCAGTTCTTC
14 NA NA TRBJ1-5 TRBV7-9 CASSHNRVDQPQHF TGTGCCAGCAGCCATAACAGGGTAGATCAGCCCCAGCATTTT
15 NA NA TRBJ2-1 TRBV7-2 CASSSGARTYNEQFF TGTGCCAGCAGCTCGGGGGCTCGCACCTACAATGAGCAGTTCTTC
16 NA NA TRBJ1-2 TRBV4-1 CASSHLHRDNNYGYTF TGCGCCAGCAGCCACCTCCACAGGGATAATAACTATGGCTACACCTTC
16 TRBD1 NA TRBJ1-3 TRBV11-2 CASSLRDQGAGNTIYF TGTGCCAGCAGCCTACGGGATCAGGGGGCCGGAAACACCATATATTTT
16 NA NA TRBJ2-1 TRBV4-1 CASSPFGLGGYNEQFF TGCGCCAGCAGCCCCTTCGGTTTAGGGGGCTACAATGAGCAGTTCTTC
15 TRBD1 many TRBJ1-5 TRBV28 CASITGQVVGQPQHF TGTGCCAGCATCACTGGACAGGTCGTCGGTCAGCCCCAGCATTTT